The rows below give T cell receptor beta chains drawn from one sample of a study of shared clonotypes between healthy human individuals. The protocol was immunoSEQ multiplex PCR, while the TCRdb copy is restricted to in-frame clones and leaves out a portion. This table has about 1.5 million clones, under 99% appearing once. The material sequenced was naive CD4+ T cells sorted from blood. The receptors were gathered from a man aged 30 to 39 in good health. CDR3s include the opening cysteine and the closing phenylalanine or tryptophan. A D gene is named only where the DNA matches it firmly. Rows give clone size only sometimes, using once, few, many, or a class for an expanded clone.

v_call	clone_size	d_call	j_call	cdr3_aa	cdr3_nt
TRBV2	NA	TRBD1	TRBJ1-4	CASSEGLQGAEKKLFF	TGTGCCAGCAGTGAGGGTCTACAGGGGGCGGAAAAAAAACTGTTTTTT
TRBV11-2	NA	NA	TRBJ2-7	CASSVRAYESYEQYF	TGTGCCAGCAGCGTGAGGGCTTATGAATCCTACGAGCAGTACTTC
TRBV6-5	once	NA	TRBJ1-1	CASSYSLPNTEAFF	TGTGCCAGCAGTTACTCGCTCCCGAACACTGAAGCTTTCTTT
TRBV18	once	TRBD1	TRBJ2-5	CASSPRTGVETQYF	TGTGCCAGCTCACCAAGGACAGGGGTGGAGACCCAGTACTTC
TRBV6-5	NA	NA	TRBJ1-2	CASSYRAGRDYGYTF	TGTGCCAGCAGTTACCGCGCCGGCAGGGACTATGGCTACACCTTC
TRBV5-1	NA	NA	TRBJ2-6	CASRPTPGANVLTF	TGCGCCAGCAGACCCACGCCTGGGGCCAACGTCCTGACTTTC
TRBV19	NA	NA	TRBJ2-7	CASKGQVSDEQYF	TGTGCCAGTAAGGGGCAAGTGAGCGACGAGCAGTACTTC
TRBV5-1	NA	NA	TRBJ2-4	CASTDLAKNIQYF	TGCGCCAGCACGGACCTAGCCAAAAACATTCAGTACTTC
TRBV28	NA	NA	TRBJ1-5	CASSQLTPGYSNQPQHF	TGTGCCAGCAGCCAGTTGACTCCCGGCTATAGCAATCAGCCCCAGCATTTT
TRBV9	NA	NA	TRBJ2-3	CASSVRDNTDTQYF	TGTGCCAGCAGCGTTAGGGACAACACAGATACGCAGTATTTT
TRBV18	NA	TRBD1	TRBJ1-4	CASSPGGGWDNEKLFF	TGTGCCAGCTCACCAGGAGGGGGCTGGGATAATGAAAAACTGTTTTTT
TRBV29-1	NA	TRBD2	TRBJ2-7	CSVGGVAGGPSYEQYF	TGCAGCGTCGGGGGCGTAGCGGGAGGGCCGTCCTACGAGCAGTACTTC
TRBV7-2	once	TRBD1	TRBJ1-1	CASSLTGVNTEAFF	TGTGCCAGCAGCTTAACAGGGGTGAACACTGAAGCTTTCTTT
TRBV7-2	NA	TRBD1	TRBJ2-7	CASSSPGTASYEQYF	TGTGCCAGCAGCTCCCCCGGGACAGCGTCCTACGAGCAGTACTTC
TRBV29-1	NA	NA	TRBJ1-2	CSVYREGYTF	TGCAGCGTTTACAGGGAAGGCTACACCTTC
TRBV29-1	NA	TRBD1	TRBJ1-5	CSVAQGQGGGPQHF	TGCAGCGTTGCCCAAGGACAGGGGGGCGGACCCCAGCATTTT
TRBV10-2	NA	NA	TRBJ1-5	CASSGGPNQPQHF	TGCGCCAGCAGCGGGGGGCCTAATCAGCCCCAGCATTTT
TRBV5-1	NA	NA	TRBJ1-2	CASSLGVLGNDRNYGYTF	TGCGCCAGCAGCTTGGGGGTACTTGGAAACGACAGAAACTATGGCTACACCTTC
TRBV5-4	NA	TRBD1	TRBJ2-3	CASSLGDRVNSDTQYF	TGTGCCAGCAGCTTGGGGGACAGGGTAAACTCAGATACGCAGTATTTT
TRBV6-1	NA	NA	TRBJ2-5	CASRRMGQETQYF	TGTGCCAGCAGGAGGATGGGGCAAGAGACCCAGTACTTC
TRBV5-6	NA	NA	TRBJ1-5	CASSLRSNQPQHF	TGTGCCAGCAGCTTGAGGAGCAATCAGCCCCAGCATTTT
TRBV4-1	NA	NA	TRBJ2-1	CASSQGWDNEQFF	TGCGCCAGCAGCCAAGGCTGGGACAATGAGCAGTTCTTC
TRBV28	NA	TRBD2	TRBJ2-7	CASSQGLRLYEQYF	TGTGCCAGCAGTCAGGGACTAAGACTCTACGAGCAGTACTTC
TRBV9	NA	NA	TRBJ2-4	CASSATRTGLGNIQYF	TGTGCCAGCAGCGCTACTCGGACTGGGCTCGGAAACATTCAGTACTTC
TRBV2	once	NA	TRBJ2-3	CASSKQGSTDTQYF	TGTGCCAGCAGTAAACAGGGAAGCACAGATACGCAGTATTTT
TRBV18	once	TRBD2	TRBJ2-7	CASSPSRGASGSHEQYF	TGTGCCAGCTCACCGTCCCGAGGGGCTAGCGGGAGCCACGAGCAGTACTTC
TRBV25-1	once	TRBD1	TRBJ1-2	CASSEFVRGGTENYGYTF	TGTGCCAGCAGTGAATTCGTTCGTGGGGGGACAGAAAACTATGGCTACACCTTC
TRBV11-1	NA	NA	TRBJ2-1	CASSRSVSGSYNEQFF	TGTGCCAGCAGCCGGAGCGTTTCGGGCTCCTACAATGAGCAGTTCTTC
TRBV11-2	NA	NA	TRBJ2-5	CASSLVWWAKETQYF	TGTGCCAGCAGCTTAGTTTGGTGGGCTAAAGAGACCCAGTACTTC
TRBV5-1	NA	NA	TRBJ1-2	CASSLSRGGYTF	TGCGCCAGCAGCCTATCACGCGGTGGCTACACCTTC
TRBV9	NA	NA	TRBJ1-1	CASSVGQGVMNTEAFF	TGTGCCAGCAGCGTTGGGCAGGGCGTAATGAACACTGAAGCTTTCTTT
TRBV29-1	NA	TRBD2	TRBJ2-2	CSVRAGGNTGELFF	TGCAGCGTACGAGCGGGAGGGAACACCGGGGAGCTGTTTTTT
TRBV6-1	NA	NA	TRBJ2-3	CASSEQAGGTDTQYF	TGTGCCAGCAGTGAACAAGCGGGCGGCACAGATACGCAGTATTTT
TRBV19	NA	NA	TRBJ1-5	CASSIRGQLGHQPQHF	TGTGCCAGTAGTATCCGAGGACAGCTAGGGCATCAGCCCCAGCATTTT
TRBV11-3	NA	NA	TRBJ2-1	CASSGPGAGPAYNEQFF	TGTGCCAGCAGCGGTCCGGGGGCAGGGCCCGCCTACAATGAGCAGTTCTTC
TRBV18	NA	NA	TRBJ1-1	CASSPLENTEAFF	TGTGCCAGCTCACCATTGGAGAACACTGAAGCTTTCTTT
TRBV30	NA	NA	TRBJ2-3	CAWSVLGGTTDTQYF	TGTGCCTGGAGTGTACTCGGCGGAACCACAGATACGCAGTATTTT
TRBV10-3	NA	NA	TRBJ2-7	CAITPGSSTPYEQYF	TGTGCCATCACCCCAGGGTCTTCAACCCCCTACGAGCAGTACTTC
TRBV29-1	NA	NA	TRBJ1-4	CSGLGASDEKLFF	TGCAGCGGCCTCGGCGCTTCGGATGAAAAACTGTTTTTT
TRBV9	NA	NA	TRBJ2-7	CASSPRATGTHLIEQYF	TGTGCCAGCAGCCCCCGGGCTACAGGGACGCACCTTATAGAGCAGTACTTC
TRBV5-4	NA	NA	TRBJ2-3	CASSLQTRAPADTQYF	TGTGCCAGCAGCTTGCAAACCCGAGCGCCCGCAGATACGCAGTATTTT
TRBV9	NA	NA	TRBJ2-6	CASSSWTGKTSGANVLTF	TGTGCCAGCAGCTCTTGGACGGGGAAGACCTCTGGGGCCAACGTCCTGACTTTC
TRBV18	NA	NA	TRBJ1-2	CASSHDRNYGYTF	TGTGCCAGCTCCCACGACAGGAACTATGGCTACACCTTC
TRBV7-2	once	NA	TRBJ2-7	CASSLQGTGEQYF	TGTGCCAGCAGCTTACAGGGGACGGGCGAGCAGTACTTC
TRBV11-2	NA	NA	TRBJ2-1	CASSLGTPSSYNEQFF	TGTGCCAGCAGCTTAGGGACCCCAAGCTCCTACAATGAGCAGTTCTTC